Listed below are T cell receptor beta chains from one sample, sequenced in a study of prognosis after radiotherapy for stage I lung cancer. Each CDR3 protein is one row after TCRdb ran MiXCR on the multiplex PCR reads. The profile covers about 22,000 distinct CDR3 sequences, with approximately 45% appearing a single time and roughly 33% taken by the ten largest. The specimen comprised PBMCs, sampled before or after stereotactic body radiation therapy (not recorded which). The receptors were gathered from a donor over 45 with non-small cell lung cancer. CDR3s include the opening cysteine and the closing phenylalanine or tryptophan.

CDR3aa: CASRNRVTGELFF
j_gene: TRBJ2-2
v_gene: TRBV7-9

CDR3aa: CASSRSGTGNEQYF
j_gene: TRBJ2-7
v_gene: TRBV3-1

CDR3aa: CASSQEGGRREQYF
j_gene: TRBJ2-7
v_gene: TRBV4-3

CDR3aa: CASSLLPGTEAFF
j_gene: TRBJ1-1
v_gene: TRBV28

CDR3aa: CATSFRDNTGELFF
j_gene: TRBJ2-2
v_gene: TRBV24-1

CDR3aa: CASSPRTGSKETQYF
j_gene: TRBJ2-5
v_gene: TRBV9

CDR3aa: CASSQGPDNEQFF
j_gene: TRBJ2-1
v_gene: TRBV7-3

CDR3aa: CASSQQPRTSGGKQYF
j_gene: TRBJ2-7
v_gene: TRBV7-2

CDR3aa: CAISYSGASDYGRDTQYF
j_gene: TRBJ2-5
v_gene: TRBV6-2/TRBV6-3

CDR3aa: CASSQGPGGAETQYF
j_gene: TRBJ2-5
v_gene: TRBV2

CDR3aa: CASSYPTDTQYF
j_gene: TRBJ2-3
v_gene: TRBV28

CDR3aa: CATSDYLHGYTF
j_gene: TRBJ1-2
v_gene: TRBV24-1

CDR3aa: CASKGDSYNSPLHF
j_gene: TRBJ1-6
v_gene: TRBV25-1

CDR3aa: CASSKGSGFMNTEAFF
j_gene: TRBJ1-1
v_gene: TRBV7-9

CDR3aa: CASSLAGTGEAQHQHF
j_gene: TRBJ1-5
v_gene: TRBV7-2

CDR3aa: CASSFGNYQETQYF
j_gene: TRBJ2-5
v_gene: TRBV28

CDR3aa: CASSFGQGHTGELFF
j_gene: TRBJ2-2
v_gene: TRBV28

CDR3aa: CASGDRGNYGYTF
j_gene: TRBJ1-2
v_gene: TRBV28

CDR3aa: CATSDRSGIADTQYF
j_gene: TRBJ2-3
v_gene: TRBV24-1

CDR3aa: CATGTGVQTTEAFF
j_gene: TRBJ1-1
v_gene: TRBV6-1

CDR3aa: CASQGGGWGYSRFEQYF
j_gene: TRBJ2-7
v_gene: TRBV6-2/TRBV6-3

CDR3aa: CASSLNGETEAFF
j_gene: TRBJ1-1
v_gene: TRBV5-1

CDR3aa: CSVEGTAYEQYF
j_gene: TRBJ2-7
v_gene: TRBV29-1

CDR3aa: CASSEAVGGGTQAFF
j_gene: TRBJ1-1
v_gene: TRBV19

CDR3aa: CASSLRDSSFYEQYF
j_gene: TRBJ2-7
v_gene: TRBV11-3

CDR3aa: CSADQLDRGNNYGYTF
j_gene: TRBJ1-2
v_gene: TRBV20-1

CDR3aa: CASSHPGVYYGYTF
j_gene: TRBJ1-2
v_gene: TRBV6-2/TRBV6-3

CDR3aa: CATLGSRSYNEQFF
j_gene: TRBJ2-1
v_gene: TRBV6-2/TRBV6-3

CDR3aa: CASSSQLDYTEQFF
j_gene: TRBJ2-1
v_gene: TRBV5-1

CDR3aa: CATSDPRGRGTDTQYF
j_gene: TRBJ2-3
v_gene: TRBV24-1

CDR3aa: CAGSRTSGSSDTQYF
j_gene: TRBJ2-3
v_gene: TRBV12-3/TRBV12-4

CDR3aa: CASSSQGYNTEAFF
j_gene: TRBJ1-1
v_gene: TRBV5-1

CDR3aa: CASSPNRDAQPQHF
j_gene: TRBJ1-5
v_gene: TRBV18

CDR3aa: CASSWWGQEGETQYF
j_gene: TRBJ2-5
v_gene: TRBV27